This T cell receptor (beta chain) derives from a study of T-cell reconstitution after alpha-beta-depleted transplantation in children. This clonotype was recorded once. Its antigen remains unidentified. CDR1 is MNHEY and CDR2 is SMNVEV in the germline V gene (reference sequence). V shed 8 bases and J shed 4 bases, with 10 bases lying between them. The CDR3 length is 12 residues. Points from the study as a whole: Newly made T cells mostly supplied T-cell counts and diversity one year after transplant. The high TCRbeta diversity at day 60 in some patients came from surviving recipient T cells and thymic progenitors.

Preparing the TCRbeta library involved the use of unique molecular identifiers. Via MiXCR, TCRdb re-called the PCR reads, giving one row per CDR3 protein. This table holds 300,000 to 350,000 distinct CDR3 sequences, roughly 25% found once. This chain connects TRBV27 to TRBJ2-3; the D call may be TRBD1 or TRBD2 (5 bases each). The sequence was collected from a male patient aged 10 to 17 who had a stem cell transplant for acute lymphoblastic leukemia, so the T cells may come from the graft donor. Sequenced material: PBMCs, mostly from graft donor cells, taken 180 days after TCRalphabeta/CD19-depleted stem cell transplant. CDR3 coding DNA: TGTGCCAGCGGTGAGGGGCCAGATACGCAGTATTTT. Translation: CASGEGPDTQYF.